The 17 T cell receptor beta chains below were found in one sample sequenced in a study of early T cells in non-severe SARS-CoV-2 infection. TCRdb processed the 5' RACE reads anew with MiXCR; each CDR3 protein has one entry. Of more than 50,000 distinct CDR3 sequences in the sample, about 12% are singletons; the top ten hold under 1.5%. The sample in question was whole blood, obtained at baseline. Receptors were obtained from an adult who was a healthcare worker with PCR-confirmed SARS-CoV-2 infection or an uninfected control (not recorded which).

J is TRBJ1-2 and V is TRBV20-1, with 10 bases lining up with TRBD1. V shed 5 bases, J shed 4 bases, and the junction held 7 bases outside the gene matches. The CDR3 extends over 14 amino acids. Germline CDR1 and CDR2: DFQATT and SNEGSKA (reference sequence). As DNA, the CDR3 is TGCAGTGCTGCCCCCCGGACAGGGGGCTATGGCTACACCTTC. It specifies CSAAPRTGGYGYTF.

The chain is built from TRBV20-1 and TRBJ2-3; TRBD2 aligns across 7 bases. With 3 bases clipped from V and 0 bases from J, the junction kept 6 bases outside the gene matches. CDR3 length equals 15 residues. The V gene's germline CDR1 is DFQATT and CDR2 SNEGSKA (reference sequence). This CDR3 is CSARRLAVSTDTQYF. In DNA form, the CDR3 reads TGCAGTGCTAGGCGGCTAGCGGTCAGCACAGATACGCAGTATTTT.

V gene TRBV18 combines with J gene TRBJ1-1; D gene uncertain. The germline CDR1 and CDR2 sequences are KGHSH and LQKENI. This CDR3 spans 15 amino acids. With 3 bases removed from V and 0 bases from J, the gap between germline ends came to 11 bases. Here the CDR3 reads CASSPLTKMNTEAFF. CDR3 in DNA: TGTGCCAGCTCACCCTTGACAAAAATGAACACTGAAGCTTTCTTT.

There are a few counts of this clonotype. The chain carries TRBV7-2 and TRBJ2-7; D gene ambiguous. Germline V gives CDR1 SGHTA, CDR2 FQGNSA. The CDR3 extends over 14 amino acids. V was pared by 5 bases and J by 2 bases, with 13 bases between. CDR3 in amino acids: CASSLTYQTYEQYF. The CDR3 nucleotides read TGTGCCAGCAGCCTAACGTACCAGACCTACGAGCAGTACTTC.

The chain employs TRBV4-3 and TRBJ2-3, with D perhaps matching TRBD1 or TRBD2 (6 bases each). This CDR3 spans 15 amino acids. Germline CDR1 is LGHNA and CDR2 is YSLEER. V was cut by 0 bases and J by 4 bases, with 11 bases left in between. The CDR3 is CASSQDYREADTQYF. The DNA of the CDR3 is TGCGCCAGCAGCCAAGATTACAGGGAGGCAGATACGCAGTATTTT.

This chain joins TRBV10-3 and TRBJ2-1, with D perhaps TRBD1 or TRBD2 (5 bases each). Germline CDR1 ENHRY, CDR2 SYGVKD. The V end was cut by 7 bases, the J end by 8 bases, with 18 bases between. The CDR3 totals 14 residues. DNA of the CDR3: TGTGCCATCAATCCTCGGGCCGGGACGGATGAGCAGTTCTTC. Protein: CAINPRAGTDEQFF.

J is TRBJ2-3 and V is TRBV7-9; D remains unclear. The germline V gene has CDR1 SEHNR and CDR2 FQNEAQ (reference sequence). V was clipped by 0 bases and J by 4 bases, with 5 bases between them. The CDR3 covers 13 residues. The DNA of the CDR3 is TGTGCCAGCAGCTTAGCAAGCGCAGATACGCAGTATTTT. Translated: CASSLASADTQYF.

This clonotype was seen many times. The V and J genes are TRBV12-3 or TRBV12-4 and TRBJ2-3, with a tentative D call TRBD2 (6 bases). Trimming shortened V by 3 bases and J by 4 bases, and 17 bases separated the two germline ends. This CDR3 comprises 16 residues. DNA for the CDR3: TGTGCCAGCAGTTTGCGGGACCGCGAGGCCCCAGATACGCAGTATTTT. Translated, it gives CASSLRDREAPDTQYF.

This clonotype was picked up a small number of times. CDR3 loop: CASSEPTGGAGANVLTF. The CDR3 DNA reads as TGTGCCAGCAGTGAACCCACAGGTGGAGCCGGGGCCAACGTCCTGACTTTC. V usage is TRBV2 and J usage is TRBJ2-6; weak D call: TRBD1 (5 bases). CDR1 and CDR2 (germline): SNHLY, FYNNEI. The CDR3 consists of 17 residues. V was shortened by 2 bases and J by 4 bases, with 15 bases between the two germline ends.

Only a few counts were recorded for this clonotype. The chain carries TRBV6-2 or TRBV6-3 and TRBJ2-1; 8 nucleotides agree with TRBD2. This CDR3 spans 17 amino acids. V was clipped by 6 bases and J by 8 bases; unmatched bases: 18. Germline lookup yields CDR1 MNHEY and CDR2 SVGEGT. The CDR3 DNA is TGTGCCAGCAGCGCCCCGGAGCGGGGGACTTCCAACGATGAGCAGTTCTTC. Protein product: CASSAPERGTSNDEQFF.

J is TRBJ2-5 and V is TRBV6-5, with 15 bases lining up with TRBD2. This CDR3 has 17 amino acids. CDR1 is MNHEY and CDR2 is SVGAGI in the germline V gene. With V trimmed by 0 bases and J by 2 bases, 1 base remained unmatched. The CDR3 coding sequence is TGTGCCAGCAGTTACTCGGGACTAGCGGGGGGACAAGAGACCCAGTACTTC. Translating it yields CASSYSGLAGGQETQYF.

This clonotype was seen at least ten times. The V gene is TRBV30, the J gene TRBJ2-5, with unresolved D. The CDR3 loop spans 13 amino acids. Germline V gene sequence: CDR1 GTSNPN, CDR2 SVGIG (reference sequence). Trimming took off 1 base at V and 5 bases at J, with 11 bases between the two ends. The chain's CDR3 is CAWSASLGETQYF. Written as DNA, the CDR3 is TGTGCCTGGAGTGCCTCCTTGGGGGAGACCCAGTACTTC.

This clonotype came up a few times. The rearrangement uses TRBV12-3 or TRBV12-4 and TRBJ1-2; no definite D call. Trimming pared 5 bases from V and 4 bases from J, leaving 14 bases between. The CDR3 is 14 residues long. CDR3 sequence reads: CASSRYREGYGYTF. The CDR3 nucleotides are TGTGCCAGCAGTCGCTATCGGGAGGGCTATGGCTACACCTTC.

This clonotype appeared a few times. The chain joins TRBV7-9 to TRBJ2-2; D remains unclear. CDR1 SEHNR and CDR2 FQNEAQ come from the germline V gene (reference sequence). The CDR3 is 14 amino acids. V gave up 6 bases and J gave up 1 base, with 9 bases separating them. DNA for the CDR3: TGTGCCAGCAGGGTGGGTGAGAACACCGGGGAGCTGTTTTTT. Translating it yields CASRVGENTGELFF.

This chain joins TRBV12-3 or TRBV12-4 and TRBJ1-5; TRBD1 might be the D (6 bases). Trimming left V 5 bases short and J 5 bases short, with 16 bases between. The CDR3 is 15 amino acids. CDR3 sequence: CASSPPGAGDQPQHF. The CDR3 DNA reads TGTGCCAGCAGTCCCCCGGGGGCAGGGGATCAGCCCCAGCATTTT.

V is TRBV28 and J is TRBJ2-1, with D possibly being TRBD2 (6 bases). Trimming removed 2 bases at V and 2 bases at J, with 13 bases between. The germline CDR1 and CDR2 sequences are MDHEN and SYDVKM. This CDR3 has 16 amino acids. The CDR3 sequence is CASSLDSGPPYNEQFF. CDR3 sequence (DNA): TGTGCCAGCAGTTTAGATAGCGGACCCCCCTACAATGAGCAGTTCTTC. Using reference TRBV28 and TRBJ2-1 for the parts outside the CDR3, the full variable domain is DVKVTQSSRYLVKRTGEKVFLECVQDMDHENMFWYRQDPGLGLRLIYFSYDVKMKEKGDIPEGYSVSREKKERFSLILESASTNQTSMYLCASSLDSGPPYNEQFFGPGTRLTVL.

The V call is TRBV5-6, the J call TRBJ2-2, with 13 bases aligning to TRBD2. The CDR3 covers 16 residues. Germline trimming cut 4 bases from V and 5 bases from J; bases unmatched to any gene: 5. CDR1 and CDR2 (germline): SGHDT, YYEEEE. This CDR3 reads CASSPTSGRNTGELFF. The CDR3, as DNA: TGTGCCAGCAGCCCGACTAGCGGGAGGAATACCGGGGAGCTGTTTTTT.